Each of the 24 T cell receptor beta chains below was sequenced from the same sample in a study of blood T cells in healthy people across ages. A second roughly 6 to 12 cycle PCR used barcoded and J-beta primers. TCRdb called the 5' RACE reads again in MiXCR, with one record for every CDR3 protein. The top ten clones hold 13% of a sample with approximately 810,000 distinct CDR3 sequences, roughly 40% of them seen once. The sequencing sample was made of blood. These receptors all stem from a man in his late teens or twenties in good health.

This clonotype was detected only a few times. The chain joins TRBV5-5 to TRBJ1-1, with D perhaps matching TRBD1 (6 bases). Trimming pared 1 base from V and 4 bases from J, leaving 14 bases between. CDR1 and CDR2 (germline): SGHKS, YYEKEE (reference sequence). The CDR3 is made up of 15 amino acids. The CDR3 coding sequence is TGTGCCAGCAGCTTGCGAGGCAGGGGAGCCACTGAAGCTTTCTTT. Its translation is CASSLRGRGATEAFF.

This clonotype was counted many times. This chain connects TRBV4-3 to TRBJ2-3; D unresolved. The V gene lost 4 bases and the J gene lost 4 bases, with 12 bases spanning the gap. Germline V lookup: CDR1 LGHNA, CDR2 YSLEER. This CDR3 comprises 14 residues. The CDR3 DNA reads TGCGCCAGCAGCCCCGACCCCCGGGCAGATACGCAGTATTTT. Amino acid sequence: CASSPDPRADTQYF.

This clonotype was seen repeatedly, ten times or more. The CDR3 region is CASSSGSIREQYF. CDR3 sequence (DNA): TGTGCCAGCAGTTCCGGCAGTATCCGCGAGCAGTACTTC. The V call is TRBV6-5, the J call TRBJ2-7; the D is unclear. The length of the CDR3 is 13 residues. Germline V gives CDR1 MNHEY, CDR2 SVGAGI. The V and J ends lost 4 bases and 6 bases respectively, with 13 bases between them.

This clonotype has ten or more counts. This sequence joins TRBV6-5 and TRBJ2-1; 8 positions agree with TRBD1. V lost 6 bases and J lost 4; bases outside the gene matches: 5. CDR1 is MNHEY and CDR2 is SVGAGI in the germline V gene. The CDR3 is 14 residues long. CDR3 in DNA: TGTGCCAGCAGCAGGGGGCCTGGTTACAATGAGCAGTTCTTC. This gives the protein CASSRGPGYNEQFF.

A few counts support this clonotype. The rearrangement uses TRBV5-1 and TRBJ2-1; TRBD1 matches at 7 bases. The J call is uncertain, as TRBJ2-7 better fits the DNA end. This CDR3 spans 13 amino acids. Germline V gene lookup returns CDR1 SGHRS and CDR2 YFSETQ. CDR3 sequence: CASSVWTGNEQYF. In DNA, the CDR3 is TGCGCCAGCAGCGTGTGGACAGGCAATGAGCAGTACTTC.

The table lists this clonotype with a count of one. The chain uses TRBV6-2 or TRBV6-3 and TRBJ1-4; 8 nucleotides align to TRBD1. This CDR3 comprises 15 residues. Trimming at V came to 1 base and at J to 5 bases, leaving 3 bases not matched to a gene. CDR1 is MNHEY, CDR2 SVGEGT, per germline. CDR3 residues: CASSYYRTGNEKLFF. Here the CDR3 DNA reads TGTGCCAGCAGTTACTATCGGACAGGGAATGAAAAACTGTTTTTT.

This clonotype has just a few counts. V gene TRBV12-3 or TRBV12-4 combines with J gene TRBJ1-1; no firm D call. This CDR3 has 13 residues. V lost 6 bases and J lost 4, with 12 bases in between. DNA of the CDR3: TGTGCCAGCAGACTGCGGGAGGGCACTGAAGCTTTCTTT. Amino acids: CASRLREGTEAFF.

This clonotype came up once. The chain recombines TRBV20-1 with TRBJ2-6, with no clear D. Germline CDR1 and CDR2: DFQATT and SNEGSKA (reference sequence). The CDR3 sequence is 13 residues long. V was trimmed by 5 bases and J by 1 base, leaving 6 bases between them. CDR3 region: CSAFRSGANVLTF. The CDR3 bases are TGCAGTGCTTTCCGTTCTGGGGCCAACGTCCTGACTTTC.

There are many counts of this clonotype. This sequence joins TRBV10-3 and TRBJ1-2; D is unresolved. There are 12 residues in the CDR3. The V end lost 4 bases, the J end lost 6 bases, and 9 bases lay between the germline ends. Germline V gene sequence: CDR1 ENHRY, CDR2 SYGVKD. The CDR3 reads CAISARSNGYTF. The CDR3 nucleotides are TGTGCCATCAGTGCTCGAAGTAATGGCTACACCTTC.

The chain links TRBV2 to TRBJ1-5, with D possibly TRBD1 on 5 matching bases. Germline V lookup: CDR1 SNHLY, CDR2 FYNNEI. V was cut by 10 bases and J by 8 bases, with 15 bases left in between. CDR3 length equals 12 residues. The CDR3 nucleotides are TGTGCCAAGACGGGGGACGTGAAGCCCCAGCATTTT. This translates into CAKTGDVKPQHF.

This clonotype was counted ten times or more. V gene TRBV10-3 combines with J gene TRBJ2-5; a weak D match, TRBD1 (8 bases). Germline values: CDR1 ENHRY, CDR2 SYGVKD. V lost 3 bases to trimming and J lost 2 bases, with 16 bases between them. The CDR3 loop spans 16 amino acids. The CDR3 nucleotides read TGTGCCATCAGTGACGGAGGACAGGGAGGGCAAGAGACCCAGTACTTC. Protein sequence: CAISDGGQGGQETQYF.

This clonotype has more than one count but fewer than ten. This sequence joins TRBV7-6 and TRBJ2-1; 8 bases fit TRBD2. The CDR3 runs to 15 residues. After removal of 5 bases from V and 4 bases from J, the junction contained 7 bases not matched to a gene. CDR1 and CDR2 from the germline V gene are SGHVS and FNYEAQ. The CDR3 DNA sequence: TGTGCCAGCAGCCTAGGCGGGACTAGATACAATGAGCAGTTCTTC. It encodes CASSLGGTRYNEQFF.

This clonotype was observed a handful of times. The chain has TRBV5-5 and TRBJ1-2; D is unresolved. There are 13 residues in the CDR3. The V end was cut by 0 bases, the J end by 4 bases, with 7 bases between. Germline CDR1 is SGHKS and CDR2 is YYEKEE (reference sequence). The CDR3 sequence is CASSLDHFYGYTF. The CDR3, as DNA: TGTGCCAGCAGCTTGGATCACTTCTATGGCTACACCTTC.

This clonotype occurred once. This may arise from a read error, as a much more abundant clone is one base away. The gene calls are TRBV7-9 and TRBJ2-7; D tentatively reads TRBD1 or TRBD2 (5 bases each). Germline-derived CDR1 and CDR2 are SEHNR and FQNEAQ (reference sequence). This CDR3 contains 18 residues. V shed 4 bases and J shed 4 bases, with 26 bases lying between them. CDR3 in DNA: TGTGCCAGCAGCTCGAGTTGGGGGAGAAGGGCAGGCTATTACGAGCAGTACTTC. Residues: CASSSSWGRRAGYYEQYF.

This clonotype came up once. At one end, the junction sequence differs from germline, possibly due to a read error. The DNA for the CDR3 is TGTGCCAGCAGACTCTACAATGGGCAGTTCTTC. Translated: CASRLYNGQFF. V gene TRBV12-3 or TRBV12-4 combines with J gene TRBJ2-1; no clear D gene. The CDR3 sequence is 11 residues long.

In its sample, this clonotype was seen a few times. The CDR3 region is CASRGTEYNEQFF. The CDR3 DNA reads TGCGCCAGCAGAGGGACGGAGTACAATGAGCAGTTCTTC. The chain couples TRBV5-1 to TRBJ2-1; either TRBD1 or TRBD2 may fit D (5 bases each). The germline CDR1 and CDR2 sequences are SGHRS and YFSETQ. There are 13 residues in the CDR3. V was pared by 5 bases and J by 4 bases, with 10 bases between.

This clonotype was found a few times. This chain connects TRBV20-1 to TRBJ1-2; no firm D call. Germline CDR1 reads DFQATT; CDR2 reads SNEGSKA (reference sequence). The length of the CDR3 is 13 residues. The V end lost 2 bases, the J end lost 0 bases, and 7 bases lay between the germline ends. The CDR3, as DNA: TGCAGTGCTAGATTGTGGTCTAACTATGGCTACACCTTC. Translation gives CSARLWSNYGYTF.

This chain connects TRBV20-1 to TRBJ1-1; D is ambiguous. V was cut by 2 bases and J by 5 bases, with 15 bases left in between. Germline CDR1 reads DFQATT; CDR2 reads SNEGSKA (reference sequence). This CDR3 has 14 amino acids. The CDR3 loop is CSARSASGGTEAFF. CDR3 bases: TGCAGTGCTAGAAGCGCCTCTGGTGGGACTGAAGCTTTCTTT.

As concerns this clonotype: Being one base from a much bigger clone, this may be a read error. This chain links TRBV12-3 or TRBV12-4 with TRBJ2-1, with D unresolved. The CDR3 consists of 13 residues. V was pared by 1 base and J by 13 bases, with 14 bases between. CDR3 sequence reads: CASSLGRKETQFF. CDR3 DNA: TGTGCCAGCAGTTTAGGACGGAAAGAGACCCAGTTCTTC.

This chain links TRBV10-3 with TRBJ1-2; D is unresolved. The CDR3 extends over 13 amino acids. CDR1 and CDR2 from the germline V gene are ENHRY and SYGVKD. V shed 4 bases and J shed 1 base, with 7 bases lying between them. CDR3 sequence: CAISVSFNYGYTF. As DNA, the CDR3 is TGTGCCATCAGTGTCTCTTTTAACTATGGCTACACCTTC.

The table lists this clonotype with a few counts. The chain couples TRBV7-3 to TRBJ2-1; D uncertain. CDR1 and CDR2 (germline): SGHTA, FQGTGA. V lost 5 bases and J 3 bases, leaving 8 bases between the germline ends. The CDR3 has 13 amino acids. This CDR3 reads CASSVVRYNEQFF. In DNA form, the CDR3 reads TGTGCCAGCAGCGTAGTGCGCTACAATGAGCAGTTCTTC.

This clonotype showed up just a few times. The chain combines TRBV20-1 with TRBJ2-6; a weak D match, TRBD1 (5 bases). V lost 0 bases and J 0 bases, leaving 6 bases between the germline ends. This CDR3 has 15 amino acids. Germline V gene sequence: CDR1 DFQATT, CDR2 SNEGSKA (reference sequence). The DNA for the CDR3 is TGCAGTGCTAGAGAAAGGGGCTCTGGGGCCAACGTCCTGACTTTC. Translated: CSARERGSGANVLTF.

This clonotype was observed a few times. The J gene is TRBJ1-1, the V gene TRBV20-1; the D gene is possibly TRBD1 (5 bases). Trimming took off 3 bases at V and 4 bases at J, with 12 bases between the two ends. Germline CDR1 DFQATT, CDR2 SNEGSKA (reference sequence). This CDR3 comprises 13 residues. The CDR3 sequence: CSASSKGPTEAFF. The CDR3 coding sequence is TGCAGTGCTAGTTCGAAGGGGCCCACTGAAGCTTTCTTT.

In this sample, this clonotype turned up a few times. This rearrangement joins TRBV7-2 to TRBJ1-2, with D possibly matching TRBD1 (6 bases). The V gene lost 0 bases and the J gene lost 0 bases, with 14 bases spanning the gap. CDR1 is SGHTA and CDR2 is FQGNSA in the germline V gene. The CDR3 extends over 17 amino acids. The CDR3 reads CASSLAGTRDSNYGYTF. In DNA, the CDR3 is TGTGCCAGCAGCTTAGCTGGGACACGGGATTCTAACTATGGCTACACCTTC. The full variable domain, its missing parts supplied by reference TRBV7-2 and TRBJ1-2, is GAGVSQSPSNKVTEKGKDVELRCDPISGHTALYWYRQSLGQGLEFLIYFQGNSAPDKSGLPSDRFSAERTGGSVSTLTIQRTQQEDSAVYLCASSLAGTRDSNYGYTFGSGTRLTVV.